These 3 T cell receptor beta chains came from one sample sequenced in a study of cytomegalovirus exposure and HLA in healthy donors. Researchers ran the PCR with 60 Vbeta and 13 Jbeta primers. The data were produced by immunoSEQ multiplex PCR, yet TCRdb's version contains in-frame clones alone and is incomplete. The table has fewer than 150,000 clones, 82% seen once. Material for sequencing was PBMCs. These receptors originate from a woman under 30 in good health and CMV-seronegative.

The J gene is TRBJ1-4, the V gene TRBV15; the match to TRBD1 covers 7 bases. CDR3 size: 15 residues. Unmatched junction bases numbered 6, after V lost 1 base and J lost 7 bases. From germline, CDR1 is LNHNV and CDR2 YYDKDF (reference sequence). The CDR3 region is CATSRGGGVAEKLFF. In nucleotides, the CDR3 is TGTGCCACCAGCAGAGGAGGGGGCGTGGCTGAAAAACTGTTTTTT.

V usage is TRBV28 and J usage is TRBJ2-7, with 12 bases fitting TRBD2. The CDR3 has 17 residues. Trimming removed 0 bases from V and 7 bases from J; junction bases left unmatched: 10. Germline CDR1 reads MDHEN; CDR2 reads SYDVKM. As DNA, the CDR3 is TGTGCCAGCAGTTTATGGGCGACTAGCGGGAGTTTTAGGGAGCAGTACTTC. Encoded protein: CASSLWATSGSFREQYF.

This rearrangement joins TRBV5-1 to TRBJ2-2; TRBD2 aligns across 12 bases. The CDR3 is 15 residues long. J was trimmed by 5 bases and V by 4 bases; bases with no gene match: 3. Germline CDR1 is SGHRS and CDR2 is YFSETQ. CDR3 DNA: TGCGCCAGCAGCCCGGGGACTAGCGGGACCGGGGAGCTGTTTTTT. Protein: CASSPGTSGTGELFF.